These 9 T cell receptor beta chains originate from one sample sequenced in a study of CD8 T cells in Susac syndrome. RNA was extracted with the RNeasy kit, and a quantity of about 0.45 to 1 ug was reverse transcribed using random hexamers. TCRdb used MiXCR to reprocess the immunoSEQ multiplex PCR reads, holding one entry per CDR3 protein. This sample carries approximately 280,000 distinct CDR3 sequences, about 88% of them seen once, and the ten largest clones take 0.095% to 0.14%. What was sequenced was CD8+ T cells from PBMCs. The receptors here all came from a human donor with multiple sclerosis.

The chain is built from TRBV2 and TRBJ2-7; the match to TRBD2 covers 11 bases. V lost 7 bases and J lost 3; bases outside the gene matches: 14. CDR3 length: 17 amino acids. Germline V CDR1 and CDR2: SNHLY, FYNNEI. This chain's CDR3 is CASTDWGLAGGIYEQYF. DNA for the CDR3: TGTGCCAGCACTGACTGGGGTCTAGCGGGAGGAATCTACGAGCAGTACTTC.

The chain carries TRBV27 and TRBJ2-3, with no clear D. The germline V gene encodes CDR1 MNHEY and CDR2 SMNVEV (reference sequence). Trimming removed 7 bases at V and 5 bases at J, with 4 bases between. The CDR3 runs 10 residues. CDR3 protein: CASMKDTQYF. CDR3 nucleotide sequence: TGTGCCAGCATGAAAGATACGCAGTATTTT.

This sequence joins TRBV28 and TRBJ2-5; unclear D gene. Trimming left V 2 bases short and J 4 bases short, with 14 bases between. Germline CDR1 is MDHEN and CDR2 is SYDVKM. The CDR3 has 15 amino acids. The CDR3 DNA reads TGTGCCAGCAGTTTAGAAGGGTCCGCGGTAGAGACCCAGTACTTC. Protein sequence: CASSLEGSAVETQYF. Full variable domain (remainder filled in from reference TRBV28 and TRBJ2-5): DVKVTQSSRYLVKRTGEKVFLECVQDMDHENMFWYRQDPGLGLRLIYFSYDVKMKEKGDIPEGYSVSREKKERFSLILESASTNQTSMYLCASSLEGSAVETQYFGPGTRLLVL.

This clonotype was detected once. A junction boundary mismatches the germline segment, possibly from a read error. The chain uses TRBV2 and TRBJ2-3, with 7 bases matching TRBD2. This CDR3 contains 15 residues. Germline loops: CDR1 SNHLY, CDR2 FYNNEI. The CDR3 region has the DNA TGTGCCAGCAGTGAGTCTAGCGGCAGCACAGATTCGCAGTATTTT. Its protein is CASSESSGSTDSQYF. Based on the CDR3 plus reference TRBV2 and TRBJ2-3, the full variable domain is EPEVTQTPSHQVTQMGQEVILRCVPISNHLYFYWYRQILGQKVEFLVSFYNNEISEKSEIFDDQFSVERPDGSNFTLKIRSTKLEDSAMYFCASSESSGSTDSQYFGPGTRLTVL.

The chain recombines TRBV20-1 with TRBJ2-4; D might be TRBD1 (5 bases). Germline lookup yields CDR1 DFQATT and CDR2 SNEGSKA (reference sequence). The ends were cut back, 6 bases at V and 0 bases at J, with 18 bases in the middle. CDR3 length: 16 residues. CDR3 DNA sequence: TGCAGTGCCCGAGATGGGGCCGAACTAGCCAAAAACATTCAGTACTTC. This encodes CSARDGAELAKNIQYF.

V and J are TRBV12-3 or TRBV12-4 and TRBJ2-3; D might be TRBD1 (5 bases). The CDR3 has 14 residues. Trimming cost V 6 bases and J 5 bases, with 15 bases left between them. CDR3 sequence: CASSTGQGLDTQYF. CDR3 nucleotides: TGTGCCAGCAGCACCGGCCAGGGTTTAGATACGCAGTATTTT.

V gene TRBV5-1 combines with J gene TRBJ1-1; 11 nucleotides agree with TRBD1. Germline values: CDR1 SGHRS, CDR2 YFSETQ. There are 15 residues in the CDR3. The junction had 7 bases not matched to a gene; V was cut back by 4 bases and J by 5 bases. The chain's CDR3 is CASSLDRGHQTEAFF. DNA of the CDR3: TGCGCCAGCAGCCTGGACAGGGGGCACCAAACTGAAGCTTTCTTT.

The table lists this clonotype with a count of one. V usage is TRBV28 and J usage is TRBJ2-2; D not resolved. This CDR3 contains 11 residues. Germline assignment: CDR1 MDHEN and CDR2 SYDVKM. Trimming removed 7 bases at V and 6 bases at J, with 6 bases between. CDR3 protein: CASINAGELFF. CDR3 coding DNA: TGTGCCAGCATTAACGCCGGGGAGCTGTTTTTT.

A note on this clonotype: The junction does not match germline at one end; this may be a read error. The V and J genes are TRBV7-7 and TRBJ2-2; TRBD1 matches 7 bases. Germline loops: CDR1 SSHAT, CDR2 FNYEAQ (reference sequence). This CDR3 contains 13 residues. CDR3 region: CASSSRGNGELFF. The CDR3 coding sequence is TGTGCTAGCAGCTCCAGGGGGAACGGGGAGCTGTTTTTT.